These 32 T cell receptor beta chains were sequenced from one sample in a study of lymphopenia after photon versus proton radiotherapy. Here immunoSEQ multiplex PCR was the method, and the copy in TCRdb shows in-frame clones only, minus some. In the table there are some 17,000 clones, about 79% of which are singletons. The sequencing here drew on peripheral blood, taken from a patient treated with proton-based radiotherapy. The receptor source for this set is a man between 65 and 85 years old with pancreatic cancer.

This clone was counted a single time. V and J are TRBV18 and TRBJ2-7, with TRBD2 matching over 10 bases. Trimming removed 3 bases from V and 4 bases from J; junction bases left unmatched: 6. CDR3 length equals 15 residues. Per the germline V gene, CDR1 is KGHSH and CDR2 is LQKENI. CDR3 DNA sequence: TGTGCCAGCTCACCGTCCACTAGCGGGATGTACGAGCAGTACTTC. Its translation is CASSPSTSGMYEQYF.

This clone is medium-sized by share. The chain has TRBV6-5 and TRBJ2-7; TRBD1 aligns across 9 bases. Germline V lookup: CDR1 MNHEY, CDR2 SVGAGI. CDR3 size: 14 residues. The trim removed 7 bases at V and 7 bases at J, leaving 11 bases unmatched. The CDR3 sequence is CASTYKQGAGEQYF. The CDR3 DNA reads as TGTGCCAGCACCTATAAACAGGGGGCGGGGGAGCAGTACTTC.

V is TRBV29-1 and J is TRBJ1-3; possibly TRBD1 for D (5 bases). The CDR3 length is 13 residues. The V gene lost 5 bases and the J gene lost 0 bases, with 8 bases spanning the gap. Germline CDR1 reads SQVTM; CDR2 reads ANQGSEA. CDR3 loop: CSVSGHSGNTIYF. CDR3 in DNA: TGCAGCGTTTCGGGGCACTCTGGAAACACCATATATTTT.

The rearrangement uses TRBV10-1 and TRBJ1-1; 8 bases line up with TRBD1. The V gene end was trimmed by 10 bases and the J gene end by 2 bases; junction bases not matched to a gene: 6. This CDR3 comprises 13 residues. Per the germline V gene, CDR1 is WNHNN and CDR2 is SYGVQD (reference sequence). As DNA, the CDR3 is TGCGCCACCCGTCAGGGGGCAAACACTGAAGCTTTCTTT. Translating gives CATRQGANTEAFF.

This chain uses TRBV11-3 with TRBJ2-7; D is perhaps TRBD1 or TRBD2 (5 bases each). The CDR3 is 13 residues long. V was clipped by 5 bases and J by 9 bases, with 17 bases between them. Germline CDR1 and CDR2: SGHNT and YENEEA. The CDR3 is CASSPRETLGQYF. The CDR3 DNA sequence: TGTGCCAGCAGCCCCAGGGAGACGCTGGGGCAGTACTTC. The variable domain in full, with the rest retrieved from reference TRBV11-3 and TRBJ2-7, is EAGVVQSPRYKIIEKKQPVAFWCNPISGHNTLYWYLQNLGQGPELLIRYENEEAVDDSQLPKDRFSAERLKGVDSTLKIQPAELGDSAVYLCASSPRETLGQYFGPGTRLTVT.

The J gene is TRBJ2-7, the V gene TRBV28; D uncertain. The germline V and J ends were trimmed by 2 bases and 4 bases, with 6 bases remaining between them. The germline V gene has CDR1 MDHEN and CDR2 SYDVKM. The CDR3 extends over 12 amino acids. The CDR3 reads CASSLVGYEQYF. Written as DNA, the CDR3 is TGTGCCAGCAGTTTAGTGGGTTACGAGCAGTACTTC.

The J gene is TRBJ1-2, the V gene TRBV5-4; D unresolved. Looked up from germline, CDR1 is SGHNT and CDR2 is YYREEE (reference sequence). The CDR3 extends over 16 amino acids. V dropped 2 bases and J dropped 6 bases, with 20 bases sitting between them. CDR3 protein: CASSFGPSGGIDGYTF. The CDR3 region has the DNA TGTGCCAGCAGCTTCGGGCCCTCCGGAGGTATCGATGGCTACACCTTC.

This chain uses TRBV27 with TRBJ2-3; D is perhaps TRBD2 (5 bases). The CDR3 sequence is 15 residues long. Germline CDR1 MNHEY, CDR2 SMNVEV (reference sequence). V gave up 5 bases and J gave up 4 bases, with 16 bases separating them. DNA for the CDR3: TGTGCCAGCAGTCCTGGAACGGGGTTGTCAGATACGCAGTATTTT. Residues: CASSPGTGLSDTQYF.

CDR3 sequence reads: CASSWKGTYGYTF. DNA for the CDR3: TGTGCCAGCAGCTGGAAAGGGACATACGGCTACACCTTC. The chain carries TRBV11-3 and TRBJ1-2; tentatively, D is TRBD1 (6 bases). V lost 4 bases, J lost 8 bases, and 14 bases lay in between. The CDR3 extends over 13 amino acids. Per the germline V gene, CDR1 is SGHNT and CDR2 is YENEEA.

V gene TRBV19 combines with J gene TRBJ2-7; 7 bases are a match to TRBD1. The V gene's germline CDR1 is LNHDA and CDR2 SQIVND (reference sequence). The CDR3 loop spans 16 amino acids. Trimming at V came to 5 bases and at J to 5 bases, leaving 15 bases not matched to a gene. The DNA of the CDR3 is TGTGCCAGTAGTCCTACCGGGACAGCAAAATCCCACGAGCAGTACTTC. It specifies CASSPTGTAKSHEQYF.

The chain joins TRBV4-1 to TRBJ1-6; 8 bases align to TRBD1. This CDR3 contains 16 residues. Germline assignment: CDR1 MGHRA and CDR2 YSYEKL. V shed 0 bases and J 12 bases; nucleotides not matched to a gene: 10. The CDR3 nucleotides are TGCGCCAGCAGCCAAGAAGGACGACAGGGGAGTCGACCCCTCCACTTT. Its translation: CASSQEGRQGSRPLHF.

The rearrangement links TRBV6-5 to TRBJ1-5, with D unclear. CDR3 length: 14 amino acids. The germline V gene has CDR1 MNHEY and CDR2 SVGAGI. V was cut by 5 bases and J by 7 bases, with 15 bases left in between. CDR3 amino acids: CASSMQNPGQPQHF. CDR3 bases: TGTGCCAGCAGTATGCAGAATCCGGGGCAGCCCCAGCATTTT.

The V call is TRBV5-1, the J call TRBJ1-1; D is unclear. With 0 bases removed from V and 1 base from J, the gap between germline ends came to 7 bases. There are 14 residues in the CDR3. From germline, CDR1 is SGHRS and CDR2 YFSETQ. The CDR3 loop is CASSLGRENTEAFF. CDR3 DNA sequence: TGCGCCAGCAGCTTGGGAAGAGAGAACACTGAAGCTTTCTTT.

The J gene is TRBJ2-3, the V gene TRBV28, with D tentatively TRBD1 (5 bases). The CDR3 runs to 17 residues. Germline V CDR1 and CDR2: MDHEN, SYDVKM. V was clipped by 5 bases and J by 0 bases, with 18 bases between them. This CDR3 is CASSRQGGRLSTDTQYF. In DNA form, the CDR3 reads TGTGCCAGCAGTCGGCAGGGTGGGCGCTTGAGCACAGATACGCAGTATTTT.

CDR3 amino acids: CASSLRAGGPSGELFF. The CDR3 DNA follows: TGTGCCAGCAGCTTACGAGCGGGAGGGCCTTCCGGGGAGCTGTTTTTT. This chain connects TRBV7-2 to TRBJ2-2, with TRBD2 matching 10 bases. This CDR3 spans 16 amino acids. The junction had 6 bases not matched to a gene; V was cut back by 2 bases and J by 6 bases. The V gene's germline CDR1 is SGHTA and CDR2 FQGNSA.

In nucleotides, the CDR3 is TGCGCCAGCACCTTTGGACTAAGAGCCGATAATGAGCAGTTCTTC. Amino acid sequence: CASTFGLRADNEQFF. This chain connects TRBV5-1 to TRBJ2-1, with D possibly being TRBD2 (6 bases). Trimming cost V 6 bases and J 7 bases, with 20 bases left between them. Per germline, CDR1 SGHRS and CDR2 YFSETQ. The CDR3 has 15 residues.

The chain combines TRBV7-8 with TRBJ2-1; 8 nucleotides agree with TRBD1. Germline lookup yields CDR1 SGHVS and CDR2 FQNEAQ. The CDR3 contains 15 residues. J lost 6 bases, V lost 5 bases, and 9 bases had no gene match. The CDR3 spells CASSPLGQGVNEQFF. The DNA for the CDR3 is TGTGCCAGCAGCCCCCTTGGACAGGGTGTCAATGAGCAGTTCTTC. The whole variable domain, filled in from reference TRBV7-8 and TRBJ2-1, reads GAGVSQSPRYKVAKRGQDVALRCDPISGHVSLFWYQQALGQGPEFLTYFQNEAQLDKSGLPSDRFFAERPEGSVSTLKIQRTQQEDSAVYLCASSPLGQGVNEQFFGPGTRLTVL.

The chain combines TRBV7-8 with TRBJ2-5; D unclear. This CDR3 is built from 13 residues. Germline V lookup: CDR1 SGHVS, CDR2 FQNEAQ. V lost 1 base to trimming and J lost 4 bases, with 7 bases between them. The CDR3 bases are TGTGCCAGCAGCTTAGGTTTGGGAGAGACCCAGTACTTC. This sequence encodes CASSLGLGETQYF.

V usage is TRBV14 and J usage is TRBJ2-7, with 10 bases lining up with TRBD1. J was trimmed by 6 bases and V by 0 bases; bases with no gene match: 5. Germline-derived CDR1 and CDR2 are SGHDN and FVKESK. This CDR3 is built from 15 residues. DNA for the CDR3: TGTGCCAGCAGCCAAGAATGGGACAGGGGTTCCGAGCAGTACTTC. Protein product: CASSQEWDRGSEQYF.

The chain couples TRBV19 to TRBJ1-6; D is unresolved. The germline gives CDR1 LNHDA, CDR2 SQIVND (reference sequence). Trimming removed 10 bases at V and 4 bases at J, with 11 bases between. This CDR3 has 13 amino acids. CDR3 coding DNA: TGTGCCACCTCGACTCAGTATAATTCACCCCTCCACTTT. Amino acid sequence: CATSTQYNSPLHF.

V and J are TRBV27 and TRBJ2-1; maybe TRBD2 (7 bases). There are 17 residues in the CDR3. Germline V gene lookup returns CDR1 MNHEY and CDR2 SMNVEV (reference sequence). Trimming took off 2 bases at V and 2 bases at J, with 16 bases between the two ends. CDR3 protein: CASSLVGAGEAYNEQFF. In DNA, the CDR3 is TGTGCCAGCAGTTTAGTGGGGGCGGGAGAGGCCTACAATGAGCAGTTCTTC.

DNA for the CDR3: TGTGCCAGCTCACCACCACGAGCGGGGGGACAAGAGACCCAGTACTTC. Protein product: CASSPPRAGGQETQYF. The chain is built from TRBV18 and TRBJ2-5; 9 bases line up with TRBD2. Germline V CDR1 and CDR2: KGHSH, LQKENI. There are 16 residues in the CDR3. Trimming cost V 0 bases and J 2 bases; bases outside gene matches: 4.

The rearrangement joins TRBV25-1 to TRBJ2-7, with TRBD2 identical over 8 bases. The V gene end was trimmed by 3 bases and the J gene end by 1 base; junction bases not matched to a gene: 5. There are 15 residues in the CDR3. CDR1 is MGHDK, CDR2 SYGVNS, per germline. CDR3 coding DNA: TGTGCCAGCAGTGATGGGACTAGGGGTTCCTACGAGCAGTACTTC. Its protein is CASSDGTRGSYEQYF.

This chain uses TRBV6-5 with TRBJ2-2; 7 bases agree with TRBD1. From germline, CDR1 is MNHEY and CDR2 SVGAGI. There are 15 residues in the CDR3. V shed 7 bases and J 1 base; nucleotides not matched to a gene: 6. Here the CDR3 reads CASTRQGRNTGELFF. The DNA of the CDR3 is TGTGCCAGCACCCGACAGGGTCGGAACACCGGGGAGCTGTTTTTT.

The CDR3 reads CASSLVGTDTQYF. CDR3 nucleotides: TGCGCCAGCAGCTTGGTGGGCACAGATACGCAGTATTTT. The chain has TRBV5-1 and TRBJ2-3; D is unclear. Per the germline V gene, CDR1 is SGHRS and CDR2 is YFSETQ. CDR3 size: 13 residues. Trimming stripped 0 bases from V and 1 base from J, with 3 bases between.

The genes are TRBV9 and TRBJ1-2; D ambiguous. In germline, CDR1 is SGDLS, CDR2 YYNGEE. The CDR3 loop spans 15 amino acids. Trimming stripped 0 bases from V and 4 bases from J, with 13 bases between. CDR3 DNA sequence: TGTGCCAGCAGCGTAGTTCCATCATTTACCTATGGCTACACCTTC. Translating gives CASSVVPSFTYGYTF.

This sequence joins TRBV18 and TRBJ1-2, with no clear D. This CDR3 is 15 amino acids long. The V gene's germline CDR1 is KGHSH and CDR2 LQKENI. V was pared by 6 bases and J by 3 bases, with 17 bases between. CDR3 nucleotide sequence: TGTGCCAGCTCTGTGGCAGGCCTTGCCTACTATGGCTACACCTTC. It is translated as CASSVAGLAYYGYTF.

The chain employs TRBV9 and TRBJ1-1; D call uncertain. This CDR3 spans 14 amino acids. Trimming cost V 0 bases and J 4 bases, with 10 bases left between them. Germline CDR1 reads SGDLS; CDR2 reads YYNGEE. The CDR3 DNA sequence: TGTGCCAGCAGCGTAGTCGTCACCCCCACTGAAGCTTTCTTT. It specifies CASSVVVTPTEAFF. The variable domain in full, completed from reference TRBV9 and TRBJ1-1, reads DSGVTQTPKHLITATGQRVTLRCSPRSGDLSVYWYQQSLDQGLQFLIQYYNGEERAKGNILERFSAQQFPDLHSELNLSSLELGDSALYFCASSVVVTPTEAFFGQGTRLTVV.

This sequence joins TRBV27 and TRBJ1-5; no clear D gene. CDR1 is MNHEY, CDR2 SMNVEV, per germline (reference sequence). The V and J ends lost 5 bases and 7 bases respectively, with 12 bases between them. This CDR3 has 13 residues. The CDR3 is CASSLYREQPQHF. For the CDR3, the DNA is TGTGCCAGCAGTCTTTATCGTGAGCAGCCCCAGCATTTT.

The chain uses TRBV7-9 and TRBJ2-5, with a weak D call TRBD2 (6 bases). Between the trimmed V and J ends, which lost 2 bases and 1 base, there was a span of 17 bases. Per the germline V gene, CDR1 is SEHNR and CDR2 is FQNEAQ (reference sequence). The CDR3 length is 17 residues. The CDR3: CASSLKRRGNIQETQYF. The CDR3 region has the DNA TGTGCCAGCAGCTTAAAACGGAGGGGCAATATCCAAGAGACCCAGTACTTC.

This clone was observed a single time. This chain uses TRBV5-1 with TRBJ2-5; D assignment may be TRBD1 or TRBD2 (5 bases each). The CDR3 is 16 residues long. Trimming cost V 5 bases and J 5 bases, with 22 bases left between them. From germline, CDR1 is SGHRS and CDR2 YFSETQ. The CDR3 loop is CASRPEGFGPSETQYF. CDR3 bases: TGCGCCAGCAGACCCGAGGGGTTTGGTCCCTCGGAGACCCAGTACTTC.

The chain links TRBV29-1 to TRBJ2-1; no reliable D call. V gave up 7 bases and J gave up 6 bases, with 16 bases separating them. Germline loops: CDR1 SQVTM, CDR2 ANQGSEA. This CDR3 has 13 residues. CDR3 region: CSGRGPRANEQFF. CDR3 DNA: TGCAGCGGACGCGGCCCTCGGGCCAATGAGCAGTTCTTC.